A single sample is the source of the 6 T cell receptor beta chains below, sequenced in a study of cytomegalovirus exposure and HLA in healthy donors. Amplification used 60 Vbeta primers and 13 Jbeta primers. TCRdb's table, derived via immunoSEQ multiplex PCR, lists solely in-frame clones and lacks some. The sample yields more than 250,000 clones, roughly 90% seen once. Sequencing input: PBMCs. Receptors originate from a woman aged 18-35 years in good health and CMV-seronegative.

Concerning this clone: Other DNA sequences in the sample encode the same CDR3. This chain uses TRBV18 with TRBJ2-7; D call uncertain. The CDR3 length is 11 residues. V lost 5 bases and J 3 bases, leaving 5 bases between the germline ends. The germline V gene has CDR1 KGHSH and CDR2 LQKENI. CDR3: CASSSIYEQYF. DNA of the CDR3: TGTGCCAGCTCATCAATCTACGAGCAGTACTTC.

Only one count was recorded for this clone. The rearrangement uses TRBV11-2 and TRBJ1-6; D is unresolved. Germline-derived CDR1 and CDR2 are SGHAT and FQNNGV. The CDR3 length is 17 residues. Trimming shortened V by 1 base and J by 7 bases, and 17 bases separated the two germline ends. Here the CDR3 DNA reads TGTGCCAGCAGCTTAGCCAAGGCAGGCAGACTAAATTCACCCCTCCACTTT. Amino acids: CASSLAKAGRLNSPLHF. Full variable domain (remainder filled in from reference TRBV11-2 and TRBJ1-6): EAGVAQSPRYKIIEKRQSVAFWCNPISGHATLYWYQQILGQGPKLLIQFQNNGVVDDSQLPKDRFSAERLKGVDSTLKIQPAKLEDSAVYLCASSLAKAGRLNSPLHFGNGTRLTVT.

The CDR3 sequence: CASSDQTYEQYF. In nucleotides, the CDR3 is TGTGCCAGCAGTGATCAGACCTACGAGCAGTACTTC. The rearrangement links TRBV6-1 to TRBJ2-7, with D unclear. Germline loops: CDR1 MNHNS, CDR2 SASEGT. V was pared by 3 bases and J by 2 bases, with 5 bases between. This CDR3 spans 12 amino acids.

V gene TRBV6-4 combines with J gene TRBJ1-2; D is possibly TRBD1 (6 bases). The CDR3 sequence is 16 residues long. Germline V gene sequence: CDR1 MRHNA, CDR2 SNTAGT. The V end lost 3 bases, the J end lost 8 bases, and 22 bases lay between the germline ends. The CDR3 DNA is TGTGCCAGCAGTGAGGGCAGGGGCACAAACCGCGAGGGCTACACCTTC. Translation gives CASSEGRGTNREGYTF.

The CDR3 nucleotides read TGTGCTAGTGGTTTGACCGAGGCCACTGAAGCTTTCTTT. This translates into CASGLTEATEAFF. The J gene is TRBJ1-1, the V gene TRBV12-5; no definite D call. CDR1 and CDR2 from the germline V gene are LGHNT and FRNRAP. Trimming left V 2 bases short and J 4 bases short, with 8 bases between. This CDR3 spans 13 amino acids.

The V and J genes are TRBV6-5 and TRBJ2-7; 8 nucleotides agree with TRBD2. Germline CDR1 MNHEY, CDR2 SVGAGI. The CDR3 contains 14 residues. Trimming cost V 4 bases and J 4 bases; bases outside gene matches: 6. For the CDR3, the DNA is TGTGCCAGCAGTTCCAGCGGGGGACTATACGAGCAGTACTTC. Residues: CASSSSGGLYEQYF.